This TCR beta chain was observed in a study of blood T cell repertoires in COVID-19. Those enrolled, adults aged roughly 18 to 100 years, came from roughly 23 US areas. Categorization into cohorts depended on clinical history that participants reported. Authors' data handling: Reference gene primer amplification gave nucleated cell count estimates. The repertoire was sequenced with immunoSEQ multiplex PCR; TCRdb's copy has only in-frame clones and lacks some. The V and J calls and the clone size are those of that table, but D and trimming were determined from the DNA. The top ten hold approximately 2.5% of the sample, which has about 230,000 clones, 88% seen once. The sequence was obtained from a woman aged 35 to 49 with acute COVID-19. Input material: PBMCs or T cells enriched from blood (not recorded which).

The CDR3: CASSVESSGKGETQYF. CDR3 bases: TGTGCCAGCAGCGTAGAGAGTAGCGGGAAAGGAGAGACCCAGTACTTC. V usage is TRBV9 and J usage is TRBJ2-5, with TRBD2 identical over 8 bases. The CDR3 loop spans 16 amino acids. CDR1 is SGDLS and CDR2 is YYNGEE in the germline V gene. V lost 0 bases to trimming and J lost 4 bases; unmatched junction nucleotides: 8.